This T cell receptor beta chain was sequenced for a study of neurological immune-mediated disorders. Study-wide results and caveats: The repertoires of 18 of 34 multiple sclerosis patients fell into one related-CDR3 cluster (a possible signature) under phylogenetic grouping. It was HTLV-1-associated myelopathy that showed the most TCR clonal expansion, while multiple sclerosis showed the least, falling below healthy controls.

A total of 2 million PBMCs stored at -80 degrees C provided the unsorted libraries. Synthesis of cDNA used 5'RACE (with 10-nucleotide random UMIs). One entry per CDR3 protein, called by TCRdb with MiXCR from the 5' RACE reads. The sample lists more than 45,000 distinct CDR3 sequences; about 3.7% were seen once. This CDR3 has 13 amino acids. V was clipped by 7 bases and J by 5 bases, with 11 bases between them. Germline values: CDR1 MNHEY, CDR2 SVGAGI. This clonotype was detected ten times or more. Its specificity is unknown. This chain connects TRBV6-5 to TRBJ2-2; tentative D call: TRBD2 (6 bases). This TCR came from a man aged 40-49 years with multiple sclerosis. The sequenced material came from PBMCs. CDR3 in DNA: TGTGCCAGCACCTCGGAGGGGACCGGGGAGCTGTTTTTT. This gives the protein CASTSEGTGELFF.